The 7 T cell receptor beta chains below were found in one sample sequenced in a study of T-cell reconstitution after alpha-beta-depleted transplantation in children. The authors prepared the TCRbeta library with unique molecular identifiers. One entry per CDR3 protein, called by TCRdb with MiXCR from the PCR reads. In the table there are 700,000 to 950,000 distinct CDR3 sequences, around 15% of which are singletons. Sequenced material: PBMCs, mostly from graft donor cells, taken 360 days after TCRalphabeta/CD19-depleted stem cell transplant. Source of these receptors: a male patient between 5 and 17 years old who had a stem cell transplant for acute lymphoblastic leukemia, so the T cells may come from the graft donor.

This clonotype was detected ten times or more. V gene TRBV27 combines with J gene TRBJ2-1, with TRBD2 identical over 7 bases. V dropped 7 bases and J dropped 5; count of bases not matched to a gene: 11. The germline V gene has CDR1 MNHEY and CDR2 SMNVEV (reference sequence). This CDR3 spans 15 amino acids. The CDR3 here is CASMGRAMRDNEQFF. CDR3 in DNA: TGTGCCAGCATGGGGAGGGCAATGAGAGACAATGAGCAGTTCTTC.

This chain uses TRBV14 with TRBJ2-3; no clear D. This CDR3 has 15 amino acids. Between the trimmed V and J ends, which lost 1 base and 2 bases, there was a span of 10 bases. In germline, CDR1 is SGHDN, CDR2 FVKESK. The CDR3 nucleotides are TGTGCCAGCAGCCAAGGACTCCATTACACAGATACGCAGTATTTT. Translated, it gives CASSQGLHYTDTQYF.

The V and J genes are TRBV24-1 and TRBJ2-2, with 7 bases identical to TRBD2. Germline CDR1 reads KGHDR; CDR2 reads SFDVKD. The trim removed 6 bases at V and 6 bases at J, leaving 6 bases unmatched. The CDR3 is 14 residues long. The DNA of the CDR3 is TGTGCCACCAGTCCGGCGGGAGAAGCCGGGGAGCTGTTTTTT. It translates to CATSPAGEAGELFF.

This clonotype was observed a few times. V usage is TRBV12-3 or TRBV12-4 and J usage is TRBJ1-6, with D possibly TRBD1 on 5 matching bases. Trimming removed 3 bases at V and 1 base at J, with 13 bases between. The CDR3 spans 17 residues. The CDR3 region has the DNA TGTGCCAGCAGTTTTAGGGGATCGGGGTCCTATAATTCACCCCTCCACTTT. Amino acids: CASSFRGSGSYNSPLHF.

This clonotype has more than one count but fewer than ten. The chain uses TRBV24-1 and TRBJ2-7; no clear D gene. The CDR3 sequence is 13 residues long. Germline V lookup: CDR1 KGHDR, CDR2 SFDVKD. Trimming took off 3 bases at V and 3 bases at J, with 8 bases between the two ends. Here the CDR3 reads CATSDTHHYEQYF. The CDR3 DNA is TGTGCCACCAGTGATACACACCACTACGAGCAGTACTTC.

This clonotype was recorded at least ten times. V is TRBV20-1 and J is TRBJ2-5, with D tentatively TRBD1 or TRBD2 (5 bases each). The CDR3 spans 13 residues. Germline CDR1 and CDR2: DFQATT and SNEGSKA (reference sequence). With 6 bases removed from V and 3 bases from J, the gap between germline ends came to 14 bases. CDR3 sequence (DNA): TGCAGTGCGAAGAGGGGTGTCGAAGAGACCCAGTACTTC. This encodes CSAKRGVEETQYF.

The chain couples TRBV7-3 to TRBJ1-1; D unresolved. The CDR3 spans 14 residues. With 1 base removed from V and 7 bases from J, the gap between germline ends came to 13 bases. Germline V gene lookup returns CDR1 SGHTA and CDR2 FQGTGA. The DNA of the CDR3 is TGTGCCAGCAGCTTAAGCCGGGATATGGGTGAAGCTTTCTTT. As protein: CASSLSRDMGEAFF.